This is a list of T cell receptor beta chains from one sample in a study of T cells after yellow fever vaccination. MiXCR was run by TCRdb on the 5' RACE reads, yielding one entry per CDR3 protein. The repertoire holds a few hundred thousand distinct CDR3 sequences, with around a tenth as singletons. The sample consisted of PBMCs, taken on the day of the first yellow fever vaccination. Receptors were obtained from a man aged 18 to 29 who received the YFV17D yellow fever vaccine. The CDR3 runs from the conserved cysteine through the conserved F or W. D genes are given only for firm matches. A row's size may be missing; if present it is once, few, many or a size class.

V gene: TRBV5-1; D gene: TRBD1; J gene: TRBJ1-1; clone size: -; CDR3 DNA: TGCGCCAGCAGCCCTGACAGGGGGAACATGAACACTGAAGCTTTCTTT; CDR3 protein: CASSPDRGNMNTEAFF
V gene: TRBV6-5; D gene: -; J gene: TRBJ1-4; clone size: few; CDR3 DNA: TGTGCCAGCAGTTACTCTCAGGGGATCAATGAAAAACTGTTTTTT; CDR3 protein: CASSYSQGINEKLFF
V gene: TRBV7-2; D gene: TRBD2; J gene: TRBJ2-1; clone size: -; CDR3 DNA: TGTGCCAGCAGCTTAGGTAGCGGGGTCGAGGAGCAGTTCTTC; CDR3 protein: CASSLGSGVEEQFF
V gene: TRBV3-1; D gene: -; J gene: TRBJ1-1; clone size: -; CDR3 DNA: TGTGCCAGCAGCCGATCCGAAGGGGGAAACACTGAAGCTTTCTTT; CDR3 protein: CASSRSEGGNTEAFF
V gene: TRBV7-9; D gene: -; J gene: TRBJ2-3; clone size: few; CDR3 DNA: TGTGCCAGCAGCTTATTGTTCGGCACAGATACGCAGTATTTT; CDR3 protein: CASSLLFGTDTQYF
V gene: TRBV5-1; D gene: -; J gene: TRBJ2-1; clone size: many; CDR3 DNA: TGCGCCAGCAGCTACGCCCGAGACAGCAAAAACAATGAGCAGTTCTTC; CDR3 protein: CASSYARDSKNNEQFF
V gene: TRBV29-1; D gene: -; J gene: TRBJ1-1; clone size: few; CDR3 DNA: TGCAGCGTGATACAGCGCACTGAAGCTTTCTTT; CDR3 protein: CSVIQRTEAFF
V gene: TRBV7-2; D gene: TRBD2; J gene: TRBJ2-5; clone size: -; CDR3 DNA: TGTGCCAGCAGCTTAGCGGGGGGGAAGACCCAGTACTTC; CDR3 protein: CASSLAGGKTQYF
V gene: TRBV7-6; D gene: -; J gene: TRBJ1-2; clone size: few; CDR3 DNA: TGTGCCAGCAGCTTAAATGTAGGCAGCCCCTATGGCTACACCTTC; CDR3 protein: CASSLNVGSPYGYTF
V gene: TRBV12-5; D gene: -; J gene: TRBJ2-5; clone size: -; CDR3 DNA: TGTGCTAGTGGTTTGGGAGAGACCCAGTACTTC; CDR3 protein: CASGLGETQYF
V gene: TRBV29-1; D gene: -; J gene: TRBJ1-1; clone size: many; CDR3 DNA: TGCAGCGTTGTACAGGGAGCTGAAGCTTTCTTT; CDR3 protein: CSVVQGAEAFF
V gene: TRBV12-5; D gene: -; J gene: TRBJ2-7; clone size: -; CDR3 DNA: TGTGCTAGTGGTCTCCGCTCCTACGAGCAGTACTTC; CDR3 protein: CASGLRSYEQYF
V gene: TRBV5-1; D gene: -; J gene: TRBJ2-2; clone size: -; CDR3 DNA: TGCGCCAGCAGCCTACCGGGACAAGCGAACACCGGGGAGCTGTTTTTT; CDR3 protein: CASSLPGQANTGELFF
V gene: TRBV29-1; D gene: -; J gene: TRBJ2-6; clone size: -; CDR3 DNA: TGCAGCGTTGTGATAGGAGGGGCCAACGTCCTGACTTTC; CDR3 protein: CSVVIGGANVLTF
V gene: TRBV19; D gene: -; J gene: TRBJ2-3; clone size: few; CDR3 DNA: TGTGCCAGTAGTATCCAGGGCACAGATACGCAGTATTTT; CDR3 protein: CASSIQGTDTQYF
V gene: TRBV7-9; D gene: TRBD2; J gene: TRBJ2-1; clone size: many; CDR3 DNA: TGTGCCAGCAGCTTAGTGGGGGGGAGCTCCTACAATGAGCAGTTCTTC; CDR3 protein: CASSLVGGSSYNEQFF
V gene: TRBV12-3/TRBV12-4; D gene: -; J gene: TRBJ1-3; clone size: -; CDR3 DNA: TGTGCCAGCAGTTTCGGGGGGGCAGGGGGAAACACCATATATTTT; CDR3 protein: CASSFGGAGGNTIYF
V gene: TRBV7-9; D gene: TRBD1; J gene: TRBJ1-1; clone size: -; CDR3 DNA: TGTGCCAGCATCCAGGGACAGGGAGACACTGAAGCTTTCTTT; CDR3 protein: CASIQGQGDTEAFF
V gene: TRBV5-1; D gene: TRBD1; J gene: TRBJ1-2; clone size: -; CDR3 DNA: TGCGCCAGCAGCTGGAGGACAGGGGGCTCGGGTGACTATGGCTACACCTTC; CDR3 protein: CASSWRTGGSGDYGYTF
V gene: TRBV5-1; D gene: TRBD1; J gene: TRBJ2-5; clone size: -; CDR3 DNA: TGCGCCAGCAGCTTGATGACAGGGGGGCAAGAGACCCAGTACTTC; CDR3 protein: CASSLMTGGQETQYF
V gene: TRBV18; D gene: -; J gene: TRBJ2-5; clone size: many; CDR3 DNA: TGTGCCAGCTCACCATTGGAGACCCAGTACTTC; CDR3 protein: CASSPLETQYF
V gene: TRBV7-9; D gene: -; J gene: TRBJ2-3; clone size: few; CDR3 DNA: TGTGCCAGCAGCACTCGACAGGCCTCCTATACGCAGTATTTT; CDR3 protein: CASSTRQASYTQYF
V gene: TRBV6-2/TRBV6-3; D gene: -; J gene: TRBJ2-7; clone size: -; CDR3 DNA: TGTGCCAGCAGTTACCTTTTGGAGCAGTACTTC; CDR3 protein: CASSYLLEQYF
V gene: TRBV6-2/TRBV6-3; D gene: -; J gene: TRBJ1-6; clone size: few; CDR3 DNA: TGTGCCAGCACACTCGGACTCAGGGGTTCACCCCTCCACTTT; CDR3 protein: CASTLGLRGSPLHF
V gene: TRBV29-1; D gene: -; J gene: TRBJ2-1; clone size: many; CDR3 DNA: TGCAGCGTGGGGGTTTCCTACAATGAGCAGTTCTTC; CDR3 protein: CSVGVSYNEQFF
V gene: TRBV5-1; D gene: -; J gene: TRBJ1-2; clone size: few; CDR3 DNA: TGCGCCAGCAGCTCCTCACAGGGACCCATTGCCTATGGCTACACCTTC; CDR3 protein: CASSSSQGPIAYGYTF
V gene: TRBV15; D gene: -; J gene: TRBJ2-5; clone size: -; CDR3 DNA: TGTGCCACCAGCAGAGAACCGCGAGGGGGGGAGACCCAGTACTTC; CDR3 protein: CATSREPRGGETQYF
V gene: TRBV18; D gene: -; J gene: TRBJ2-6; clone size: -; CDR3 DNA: TGTGCCAGCTCACGAGCTGGGGCCAACGTCCTGACTTTC; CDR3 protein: CASSRAGANVLTF
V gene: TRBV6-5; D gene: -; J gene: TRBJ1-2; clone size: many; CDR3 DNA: TGTGCCAGCACCCGAAGGTGGGACTATGGCTACACCTTC; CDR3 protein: CASTRRWDYGYTF
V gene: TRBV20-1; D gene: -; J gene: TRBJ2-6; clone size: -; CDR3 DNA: TGCAGTGCTATAGAAAGCTCTGGGGCCAACGTCCTGACTTTC; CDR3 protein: CSAIESSGANVLTF